The text below deals with one T cell receptor beta chain. This clone was seen just once. Its antigen is unknown. No much larger clone is present one base from it, and per-base qualities are unavailable. The label giving this sample's time point can be read as: baseline before first vaccination. The treatment or condition label, as the study defines it: meningococcal conjugate vaccine given as trial control. Vaccinee samples were obtained from the UK trials COV001 and COV002, which included a single-blind randomized controlled phase 2/3 trial of AZD1222 (ChAdOx1 nCoV-19) in healthy adults. For TCRbeta chain sequencing, PBMC samples were collected from trial participants at day 0 and at day 28 after the second dose. The CDR3 regions of human TCRbeta chains were analyzed by immunosequencing. The study's processing was this. Repertoire TCRs were matched against a reference library of SARS-CoV-2-specific TCRs generated with the MIRA antigen-specificity platform. Breadth was defined as the fraction of unique TCRs that were SARS-CoV-2-associated. Depth was defined as the fraction of total T cells that were SARS-CoV-2-associated. Each spike-specific TCR was assigned to its reactive spike region and to a CD4 or CD8 class using the MIRA data. Log10-transformed breadth and depth values were compared by one-way ANOVA with Sidak's multiple comparisons tests. This immuneACCESS table, as held by TCRdb, lists in-frame sequences with V and J called but not all clones. Of the missing ones, under half trace to an unresolved V gene in checked studies; the others have no known cause. Clone size and V and J calls were adopted from that table, with D and trimming inferred from the DNA. A total of some 150,000 clones appear in this sample, about 91% of them only once. 4% to 5.5% of the sample is taken by the ten largest.

V is cut by 5 bases and J by 5 bases, and the space between the germline ends is 12 bases. According to the germline V gene, CDR1 reads KGHSH and CDR2 reads LQKENI. The CDR3 covers 13 residues, taking in both the cysteine and the phenylalanine. Of the read, only the CDR3 DNA is kept; its 39 bases are in frame from base 1. These data originate in a study of T cell responses to AZD1222 COVID-19 vaccine (dated by TCRdb to 2020 to 2023). With regard to the full study: A total of approximately 250 trial participants underwent TCR sequencing, of whom about 200 had received two doses of AZD1222 and around 25 had received two doses of the MenACWY control vaccine. Trial participants were enrolled into age subgroups of 18-55, 56-69 and 70-plus years, which contained about 160, 30 and 59 TCR-sequenced participants, respectively. Study-level results and caveats: CD4 TCRs associated with the vaccine covered the entire spike protein, and the dominant responses were in regions 160-218 and 743-854. A significant rise in spike-specific TCR breadth and depth was observed after two AZD1222 doses relative to day 0 and relative to MenACWY recipients. Because no day 14 peak-response samples were available, repertoires were characterized only after the peak T cell response. The 56-69-year group was small, and its depth increase did not reach significance, likely because of low power. Conclusions about previously exposed vaccinees were limited because only six AZD1222 recipients were SARS-CoV-2 seropositive at baseline. Most participants were white British and females outnumbered males, and the authors suggested that clonal diversity may have been underestimated. Nearly half of unique spike-specific TCRs reportedly recognized epitopes outside regions mutated in the B.1.351 and B.1.1.7 variants.

Material: peripheral blood, obtained on day 0 of MenACWY control vaccination. The receptor was isolated from an adult in good health. The chain joins TRBV18 to TRBJ1-1, with TRBD1 tentatively as D gene (5 bases match). The CDR3 protein sequence reads: CASSGGSGTEAFF. In nucleotide form, the sequence is TGTGCCAGCTCAGGGGGGTCGGGGACTGAAGCTTTCTTT.